A selection of T cell receptor beta chains follows, all from one sample in a study of T cell responses to AZD1222 COVID-19 vaccine. Data came from immunoSEQ multiplex PCR; TCRdb stores just in-frame clones and leaves some out. The profile shows around 160,000 clones, 91% of them singletons. The source was peripheral blood, collected on day 0 of AZD1222 vaccination. The receptors derive from an adult in good health. Each CDR3 is given with its conserved first and last residue. Each record gives: J gene, clone size, D gene, V gene, CDR3 DNA, CDR3 protein. The D gene is left open where the match is weak. A clone size is listed for some rows: how often the clone was seen (once, few, many), or a class if it is expanded.

TRBJ2-1 - TRBD1 TRBV27 TGTGCCAGCAGTTTTCGGACAGGGGGAATCAATGAGCAGTTCTTC CASSFRTGGINEQFF
TRBJ2-1 - - TRBV7-9 TGTGCCAGCAGCTCCACCGTAGAGCAGTTCTTC CASSSTVEQFF
TRBJ2-1 - TRBD2 TRBV6-2/TRBV6-3 TGTGCCAGCAGTCCGGGACTAGCGGTTCTCTCCTACAATGAGCAGTTCTTC CASSPGLAVLSYNEQFF
TRBJ1-1 - - TRBV19 TGTGCCAGTAGCACCTATGGCACTGAAGCTTTCTTT CASSTYGTEAFF
TRBJ1-1 - - TRBV10-2 TGCGCCAGCAGTGGTCCCTTAGGGGTGAACACTGAAGCTTTCTTT CASSGPLGVNTEAFF
TRBJ2-7 - TRBD2 TRBV13 TGTGCCAGCAGCCCTAGACTAGCGGGGGGCTCCTACGAGCAGTACTTC CASSPRLAGGSYEQYF
TRBJ2-2 - - TRBV18 TGTGCCAGCTCCTCGGGGGACGCCGGGGAGCTGTTTTTT CASSSGDAGELFF
TRBJ2-3 - - TRBV3-1/TRBV3-2 TGTGCCAGCAGCCAAGGTTGTGGGGCTAATACGCAGTATTTT CASSQGCGANTQYF
TRBJ2-1 - - TRBV4-3 TGCGCCAGCAGCCAAGATTCAAACGGGGTCTCCTACAATGAGCAGTTCTTC CASSQDSNGVSYNEQFF
TRBJ1-5 - - TRBV27 TGTGCCAGCAGGCACCGTTCGGCGATGAATCAGCCCCAGCATTTT CASRHRSAMNQPQHF
TRBJ1-2 - TRBD1 TRBV9 TGTGCCAGCAGCTGGACAGGGGAGAGCTATGGCTACACCTTC CASSWTGESYGYTF
TRBJ1-5 once - TRBV5-8 TGTGCCAGCAGCCGTAAACCTGTCGGGTTGCAGCCCCAGCATTTT CASSRKPVGLQPQHF
TRBJ2-7 - TRBD1 TRBV11-1 TGTGCCAGCAGCCGTACCCGGGACAGGGGATACGAGCAGTACTTC CASSRTRDRGYEQYF
TRBJ1-5 - TRBD1 TRBV28 TGTGCCAGCAGTTTTCTAGGGGGCGGAGAATCTCAGCCCCAGCATTTT CASSFLGGGESQPQHF
TRBJ1-1 once - TRBV19 TGTGCCAGTAGTATAGGGCTGGGAGTGAACACTGAAGCTTTCTTT CASSIGLGVNTEAFF
TRBJ2-7 - TRBD1 TRBV11-2 TGTGCCAGCAGCCACGCACAGGGGTATGAGCAGTACTTC CASSHAQGYEQYF
TRBJ2-7 - TRBD2 TRBV5-1 TGCGCCAGCAGCGGGGGGGTCTACGAGCAGTACTTC CASSGGVYEQYF
TRBJ1-2 - - TRBV24-1 TGTGCCACCAGTGATCGAGGACAGATCTCTGGTGGCTACACCTTC CATSDRGQISGGYTF
TRBJ2-7 - - TRBV10-3 TGTGCCATCAGTGGGAAAGGGAGGGAGCAGTACTTC CAISGKGREQYF
TRBJ2-7 - TRBD2 TRBV6-5 TGTGCCAGCAGCCCCGTGTTCGGGAGGGTCCACGAGCAGTACTTC CASSPVFGRVHEQYF
TRBJ1-6 once TRBD1 TRBV7-2 TGTGCCAGCAGCTTAGCCATCGCACAGGGGGTTTTCAATTCACCCCTCCACTTT CASSLAIAQGVFNSPLHF
TRBJ2-1 - - TRBV19 TGTGCCAGTAGTATAGGTGGGAGGGGGTTTGGGAATGAGCAGTTCTTC CASSIGGRGFGNEQFF
TRBJ2-7 - - TRBV5-1 TGCGCCAGCAGCCTTCTAGACTCCATGAGCTCCTACGAGCAGTACTTC CASSLLDSMSSYEQYF
TRBJ1-6 - TRBD1 TRBV5-6 TGTGCCAGCAGCTTGGTGGACAGGGGCTCAAATTCACCCCTCCACTTT CASSLVDRGSNSPLHF
TRBJ2-2 - TRBD2 TRBV6-5 TGTGCCAGCAGCCAATTCGACGGGGGGACCGGGGAGCTGTTTTTT CASSQFDGGTGELFF
TRBJ2-1 - TRBD1 TRBV9 TGTGCCAGCAGCGTAGCTACAGGGGGTACCAATGAGCAGTTCTTC CASSVATGGTNEQFF
TRBJ2-6 - - TRBV2 TGTGCCAGCAGTGGTCGGACAGGACTACGCTCTGGGGCCAACGTCCTGACTTTC CASSGRTGLRSGANVLTF
TRBJ2-4 - - TRBV19 TGTGCCAGTAGTTCCCCCCGACGGGCCCAGGACAAAAACATTCAGTACTTC CASSSPRRAQDKNIQYF
TRBJ1-1 - TRBD1 TRBV7-3 TGTGCCAGCAGCTCCGACAGGGGCACTGAAGCTTTCTTT CASSSDRGTEAFF
TRBJ2-1 - TRBD2 TRBV9 TGTGCCAGCAGCGTCGTAGCGGGAGTCAACAATGAGCAGTTCTTC CASSVVAGVNNEQFF
TRBJ1-1 - TRBD1 TRBV7-8 TGTGCCAGCAGCCAACAGGGGTACACTGAAGCTTTCTTT CASSQQGYTEAFF
TRBJ2-1 - TRBD2 TRBV19 TGTGCCAGTAGTCTCGAGCGGGACCTTTGGAATGAGCAGTTCTTC CASSLERDLWNEQFF
TRBJ1-4 - - TRBV19 TGTGCCAGTAGTAGGACGATCTTAACTAATGAAAAACTGTTTTTT CASSRTILTNEKLFF
TRBJ2-2 few TRBD1 TRBV4-3 TGCGCCAGCAGCCAAGTAACTGGGACAGGGTTCGCCGGGGAGCTGTTTTTT CASSQVTGTGFAGELFF
TRBJ1-1 once - TRBV29-1 TGCAGCGAAGCGCAGGGAGTGAACACTGAAGCTTTCTTT CSEAQGVNTEAFF
TRBJ2-5 - - TRBV24-1 TGTGCCACCAGTGACCACGAGCAGGGAACCCAGTACTTC CATSDHEQGTQYF
TRBJ1-1 - - TRBV27 TGTGCCAGCAGTTTATTGGGGGGTATTGTTGAAGCTTTCTTT CASSLLGGIVEAFF
TRBJ2-7 - - TRBV24-1 TGTGCCACCAGTGTTGTCCTCAGCTCCGAGCAGTACTTC CATSVVLSSEQYF
TRBJ2-7 - - TRBV2 TGTGCCAGCAGCGCCCAGGGTCTACTATCCTACGAGCAGTACTTC CASSAQGLLSYEQYF
TRBJ2-1 - - TRBV15 TGTGCCACCAGCAGAGAGGGGGGCTGGGAGCAGTTCTTC CATSREGGWEQFF
TRBJ2-1 - - TRBV7-8 TGTGCCAGCAGCCTTAAAAGTGAGCAGTTCTTC CASSLKSEQFF
TRBJ1-1 - - TRBV27 TGTGCCAGCACCCCTCTGGGGTACACTGAAGCTTTCTTT CASTPLGYTEAFF
TRBJ1-5 - TRBD1 TRBV6-5 TGTGCCAGCAGCCGCAGGGGGCAGGGCAATCAGCCCCAGCATTTT CASSRRGQGNQPQHF
TRBJ2-7 - - TRBV4-3 TGCGCCAGCAGCCAAGAGGGGTTACCCTCCTACGAGCAGTACTTC CASSQEGLPSYEQYF
TRBJ1-2 - - TRBV6-5 TGTGCCAGCACAGGAGCAGGGGACCGGGCCTATGGCTACACCTTC CASTGAGDRAYGYTF